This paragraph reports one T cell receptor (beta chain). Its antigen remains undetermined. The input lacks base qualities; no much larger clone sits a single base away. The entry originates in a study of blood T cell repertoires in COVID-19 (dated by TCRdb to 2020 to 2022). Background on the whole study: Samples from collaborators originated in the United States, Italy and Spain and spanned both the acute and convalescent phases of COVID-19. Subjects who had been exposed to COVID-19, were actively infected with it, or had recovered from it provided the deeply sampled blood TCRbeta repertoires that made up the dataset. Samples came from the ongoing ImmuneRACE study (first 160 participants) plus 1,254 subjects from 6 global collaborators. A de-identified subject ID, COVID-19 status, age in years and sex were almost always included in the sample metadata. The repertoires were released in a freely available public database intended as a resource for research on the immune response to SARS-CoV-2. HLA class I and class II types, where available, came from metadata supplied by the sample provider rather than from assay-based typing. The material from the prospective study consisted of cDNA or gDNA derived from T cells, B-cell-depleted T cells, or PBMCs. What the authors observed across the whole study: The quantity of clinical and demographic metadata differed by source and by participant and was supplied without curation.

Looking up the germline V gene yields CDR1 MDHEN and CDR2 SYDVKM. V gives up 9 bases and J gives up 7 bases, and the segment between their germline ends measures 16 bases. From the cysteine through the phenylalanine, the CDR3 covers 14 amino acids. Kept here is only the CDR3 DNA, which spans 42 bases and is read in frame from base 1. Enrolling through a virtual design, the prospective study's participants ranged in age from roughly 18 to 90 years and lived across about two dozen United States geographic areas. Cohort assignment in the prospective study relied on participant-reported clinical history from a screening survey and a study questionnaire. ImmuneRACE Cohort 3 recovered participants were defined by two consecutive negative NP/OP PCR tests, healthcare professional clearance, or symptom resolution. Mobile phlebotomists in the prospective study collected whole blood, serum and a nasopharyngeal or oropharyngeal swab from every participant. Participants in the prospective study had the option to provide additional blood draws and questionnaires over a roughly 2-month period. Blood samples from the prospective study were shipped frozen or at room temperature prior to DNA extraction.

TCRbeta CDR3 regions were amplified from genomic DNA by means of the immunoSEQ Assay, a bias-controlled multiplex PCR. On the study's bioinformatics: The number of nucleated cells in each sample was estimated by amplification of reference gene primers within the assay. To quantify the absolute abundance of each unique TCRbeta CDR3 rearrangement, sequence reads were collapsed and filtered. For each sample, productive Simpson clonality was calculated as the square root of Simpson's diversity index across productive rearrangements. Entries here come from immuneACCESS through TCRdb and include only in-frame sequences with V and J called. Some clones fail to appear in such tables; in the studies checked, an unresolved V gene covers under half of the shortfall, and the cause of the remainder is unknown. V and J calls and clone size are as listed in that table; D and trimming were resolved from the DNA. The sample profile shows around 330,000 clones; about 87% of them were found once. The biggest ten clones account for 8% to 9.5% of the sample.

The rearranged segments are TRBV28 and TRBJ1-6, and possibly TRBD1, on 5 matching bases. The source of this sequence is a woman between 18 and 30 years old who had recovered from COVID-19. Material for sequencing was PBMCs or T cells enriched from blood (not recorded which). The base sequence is TGTGCCAGTCGACAGCAAATGATAAATTCACCCCTCCACTTT. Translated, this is CASRQQMINSPLHF.